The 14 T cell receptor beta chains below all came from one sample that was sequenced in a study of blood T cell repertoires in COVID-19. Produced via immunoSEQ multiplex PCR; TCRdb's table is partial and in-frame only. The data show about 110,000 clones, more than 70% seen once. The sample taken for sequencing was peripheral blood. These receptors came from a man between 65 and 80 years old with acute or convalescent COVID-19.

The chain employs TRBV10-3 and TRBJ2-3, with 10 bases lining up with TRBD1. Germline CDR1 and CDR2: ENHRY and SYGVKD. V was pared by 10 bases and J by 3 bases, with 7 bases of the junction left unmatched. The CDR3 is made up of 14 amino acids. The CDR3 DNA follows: TGTGCCACCAAAGCGGGACAGGGGACAGATACGCAGTATTTT. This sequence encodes CATKAGQGTDTQYF.

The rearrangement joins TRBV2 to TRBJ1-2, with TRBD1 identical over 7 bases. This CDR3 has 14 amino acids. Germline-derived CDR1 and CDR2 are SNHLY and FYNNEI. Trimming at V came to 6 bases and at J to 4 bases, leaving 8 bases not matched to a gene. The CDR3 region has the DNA TGTGCCAGCAGGCTCGAGGGGGCTGGCTATGGCTACACCTTC. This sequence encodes CASRLEGAGYGYTF.

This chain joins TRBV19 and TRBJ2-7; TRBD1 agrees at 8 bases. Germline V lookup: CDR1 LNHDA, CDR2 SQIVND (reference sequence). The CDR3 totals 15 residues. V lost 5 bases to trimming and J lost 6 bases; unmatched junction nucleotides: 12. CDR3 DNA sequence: TGTGCCAGTAGTGTTGGGACAGGACAGCTCGGCGAGCAGTACTTC. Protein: CASSVGTGQLGEQYF.

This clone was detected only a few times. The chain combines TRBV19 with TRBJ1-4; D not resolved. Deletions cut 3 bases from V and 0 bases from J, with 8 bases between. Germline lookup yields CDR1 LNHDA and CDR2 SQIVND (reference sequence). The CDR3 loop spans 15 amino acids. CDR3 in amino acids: CASSINIATNEKLFF. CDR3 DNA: TGTGCCAGTAGTATCAACATTGCAACTAATGAAAAACTGTTTTTT.

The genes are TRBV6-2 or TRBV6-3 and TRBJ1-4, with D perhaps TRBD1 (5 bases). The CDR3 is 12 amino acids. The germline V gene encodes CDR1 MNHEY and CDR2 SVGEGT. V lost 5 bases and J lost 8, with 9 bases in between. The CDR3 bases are TGTGCCAGCAGTCAATGGGGCGAAAAACTGTTTTTT. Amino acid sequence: CASSQWGEKLFF.

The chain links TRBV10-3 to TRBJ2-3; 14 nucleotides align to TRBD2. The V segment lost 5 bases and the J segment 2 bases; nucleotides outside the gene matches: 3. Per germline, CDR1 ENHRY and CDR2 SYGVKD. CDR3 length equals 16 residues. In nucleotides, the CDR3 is TGTGCCATCAGTATGACTAGCGGGGGGGTCACAGATACGCAGTATTTT. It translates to CAISMTSGGVTDTQYF.

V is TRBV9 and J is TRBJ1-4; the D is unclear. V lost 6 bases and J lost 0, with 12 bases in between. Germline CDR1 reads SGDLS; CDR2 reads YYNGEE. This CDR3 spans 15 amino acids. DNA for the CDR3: TGTGCCAGCACCGAGTCCGTTGCAACTAATGAAAAACTGTTTTTT. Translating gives CASTESVATNEKLFF. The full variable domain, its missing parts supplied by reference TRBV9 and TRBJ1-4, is DSGVTQTPKHLITATGQRVTLRCSPRSGDLSVYWYQQSLDQGLQFLIQYYNGEERAKGNILERFSAQQFPDLHSELNLSSLELGDSALYFCASTESVATNEKLFFGSGTQLSVL.

The CDR3 reads CASSLWQGGWTEAFF. In nucleotides, the CDR3 is TGTGCCAGCAGCTTATGGCAGGGCGGTTGGACTGAAGCTTTCTTT. The genes are TRBV7-3 and TRBJ1-1; D may be TRBD1 (5 bases). The germline V gene has CDR1 SGHTA and CDR2 FQGTGA. Trimming left V 2 bases short and J 5 bases short, with 15 bases between. The CDR3 spans 15 residues.

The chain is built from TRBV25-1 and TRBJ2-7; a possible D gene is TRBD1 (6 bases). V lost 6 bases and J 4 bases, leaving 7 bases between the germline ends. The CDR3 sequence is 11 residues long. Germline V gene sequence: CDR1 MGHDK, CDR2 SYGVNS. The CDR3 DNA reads TGTGCCAGCAGCGGACAGTACGAGCAGTACTTC. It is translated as CASSGQYEQYF.

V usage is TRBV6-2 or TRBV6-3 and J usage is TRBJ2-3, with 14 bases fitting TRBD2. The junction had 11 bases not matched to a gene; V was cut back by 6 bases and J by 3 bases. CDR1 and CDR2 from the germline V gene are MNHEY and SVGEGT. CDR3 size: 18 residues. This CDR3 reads CASSRRGTSGGITDTQYF. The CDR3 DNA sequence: TGTGCCAGCAGCCGACGGGGGACTAGCGGGGGTATAACAGATACGCAGTATTTT.

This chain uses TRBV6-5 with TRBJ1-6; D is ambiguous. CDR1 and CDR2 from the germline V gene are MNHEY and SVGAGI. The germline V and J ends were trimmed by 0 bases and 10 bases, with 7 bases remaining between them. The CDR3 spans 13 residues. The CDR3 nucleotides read TGTGCCAGCAGTTACTCCCCAGGCTCACCCCTCCACTTT. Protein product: CASSYSPGSPLHF.

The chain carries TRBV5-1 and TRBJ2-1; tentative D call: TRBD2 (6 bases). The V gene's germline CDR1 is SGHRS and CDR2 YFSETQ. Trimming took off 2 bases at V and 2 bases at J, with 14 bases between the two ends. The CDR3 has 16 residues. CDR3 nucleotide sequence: TGCGCCAGCAGCTTATCATCACTAGCCGCCTACAATGAGCAGTTCTTC. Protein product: CASSLSSLAAYNEQFF.

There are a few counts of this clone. The CDR3 DNA is TGTGCCACCAGCAGGGTCTCGACAGGGGCGAAGCGTTCCGCCCTCCACTTT. Translation gives CATSRVSTGAKRSALHF. The J gene is TRBJ1-6, the V gene TRBV15; the match to TRBD1 covers 8 bases. This CDR3 region has 17 residues. Germline loops: CDR1 LNHNV, CDR2 YYDKDF (reference sequence). The V and J ends lost 3 bases and 14 bases, in that order; junction bases with no gene match: 18.

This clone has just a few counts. The CDR3 sequence is CASSPQGTGKSPEKLFF. CDR3 nucleotide sequence: TGTGCCAGCTCACCTCAAGGTACCGGGAAGTCCCCAGAAAAACTGTTTTTT. V and J are TRBV18 and TRBJ1-4; the D is unclear. CDR1 is KGHSH, CDR2 LQKENI, per germline. The CDR3 loop spans 17 amino acids. The V and J ends lost 3 bases and 8 bases respectively, with 22 bases between them.